Presented here are 27 T cell receptor beta chains from one specimen sequenced in a study of shared T cell receptors in the human thymus (dated by TCRdb to the early 2020s). The receptor library was made with the immunoSEQ multiplex PCR assay. The clones in this table, taken by TCRdb from immuneACCESS, are in-frame only. Not every clone is retained; where verified, under half of the shortfall comes from an unresolved V gene, and the cause of the rest is unknown. This sample holds 500,000 to 750,000 clones; roughly 90% were observed only once. The ten largest make up roughly 0.0097% of the sample. The same sample was also used in a study of human thymus T cells.

The sequenced sample consisted of thymocytes. All receptors derive from a boy under two years old with a congenital heart defect. Donor details come from another sample of the same person, matched by shared clones.

The chain links TRBV6-6 to TRBJ1-1; D is undetermined. The CDR3 is made up of 15 amino acids. V shed 0 bases and J shed 0 bases, with 8 bases lying between them. CDR1 is MNHNY and CDR2 is SVGAGI in the germline V gene (reference sequence). CDR3 in DNA: TGTGCCAGCAGTTACTCGAACAGAATGAACACTGAAGCTTTCTTT. It codes for CASSYSNRMNTEAFF.

The V call is TRBV5-6, the J call TRBJ2-1, with no clear D. CDR3 length: 15 residues. V lost 3 bases, J lost 4 bases, and 14 bases lay in between. Germline V gene data show CDR1 as SGHDT and CDR2 as YYEEEE. CDR3 sequence reads: CASSSNVPLYNEQFF. The DNA for the CDR3 is TGTGCCAGCAGCTCCAATGTCCCCCTATACAATGAGCAGTTCTTC.

V gene TRBV30 combines with J gene TRBJ2-7; D perhaps matches TRBD2 (5 bases). Trimming stripped 7 bases from V and 3 bases from J, with 7 bases between. Germline V lookup: CDR1 GTSNPN, CDR2 SVGIG (reference sequence). The length of the CDR3 is 10 residues. DNA of the CDR3: TGTGCCTTGAGCGGCTACGAGCAGTACTTC. Residues: CALSGYEQYF.

The rearrangement uses TRBV6-5 and TRBJ1-3, with a weak D call TRBD1 (6 bases). The germline V gene encodes CDR1 MNHEY and CDR2 SVGAGI. The CDR3 runs 16 residues. V lost 4 bases and J lost 0, with 13 bases in between. CDR3 residues: CASSFGQPGSGNTIYF. The CDR3 DNA reads TGTGCCAGCAGTTTTGGACAGCCAGGCTCTGGAAACACCATATATTTT.

V usage is TRBV7-6 and J usage is TRBJ2-3; D remains ambiguous. This CDR3 spans 14 amino acids. The V end was cut by 5 bases, the J end by 0 bases, with 9 bases between. Germline CDR1 and CDR2: SGHVS and FNYEAQ. CDR3 residues: CASSAPTSTDTQYF. CDR3 in DNA: TGTGCCAGCAGCGCTCCGACTAGCACAGATACGCAGTATTTT.

The chain links TRBV4-3 to TRBJ1-3; maybe TRBD1 (5 bases). The CDR3 is 17 residues long. Trimming took 0 bases from V and 0 from J, leaving 12 bases between them. Germline V gene data show CDR1 as LGHNA and CDR2 as YSLEER. CDR3 region: CASSQDRAGCSGNTIYF. CDR3 DNA: TGCGCCAGCAGCCAAGATCGCGCAGGGTGCTCTGGAAACACCATATATTTT.

This clone has just one count. This chain connects TRBV11-2 to TRBJ2-1; 7 bases line up with TRBD2. J lost 10 bases, V lost 5 bases, and 8 bases had no gene match. CDR3 length: 13 amino acids. Germline CDR1 is SGHAT and CDR2 is FQNNGV. Written as DNA, the CDR3 is TGTGCCAGCAGCCCCTCCGGGGGGTGGGAGCAGTTCTTC. Translating gives CASSPSGGWEQFF.

The chain couples TRBV5-1 to TRBJ2-7; 9 bases match TRBD2. This CDR3 spans 15 amino acids. Germline V CDR1 and CDR2: SGHRS, YFSETQ. V gave up 2 bases and J gave up 3 bases; unmatched junction bases: 6. CDR3 in DNA: TGCGCCAGCAGCTTACGGCTAGCGGGAAGCTACGAGCAGTACTTC. Encoded protein: CASSLRLAGSYEQYF.

CDR3 sequence: CASSLRTGHTGAQYF. CDR3 bases: TGTGCCAGCAGCTTACGGACAGGGCATACTGGGGCCCAGTACTTC. The chain is built from TRBV11-2 and TRBJ2-5, with TRBD1 matching 8 bases. This CDR3 is 15 amino acids long. Germline trimming cut 2 bases from V and 9 bases from J; bases unmatched to any gene: 11. The V gene's germline CDR1 is SGHAT and CDR2 FQNNGV.

The V call is TRBV30, the J call TRBJ2-2, with D possibly TRBD2 on 6 matching bases. Trimming removed 7 bases from V and 3 bases from J, with 18 bases in between. Per the germline V gene, CDR1 is GTSNPN and CDR2 is SVGIG (reference sequence). The CDR3 has 15 amino acids. This chain's CDR3 is CAYPGEAQHTGELFF. The CDR3 DNA reads TGTGCCTACCCCGGGGAGGCCCAACACACCGGGGAGCTGTTTTTT.

This chain connects TRBV11-2 to TRBJ1-3, with D tentatively TRBD1 (6 bases). The CDR3 loop spans 15 amino acids. From germline, CDR1 is SGHAT and CDR2 FQNNGV. The V end was cut by 3 bases, the J end by 2 bases, with 11 bases between. CDR3 bases: TGTGCCAGCAGCTTTGACAGGTTAACTGGAAACACCATATATTTT. It is translated as CASSFDRLTGNTIYF.

This clone has a single count. This chain joins TRBV9 and TRBJ2-2; D uncertain. The germline V gene has CDR1 SGDLS and CDR2 YYNGEE. The V and J ends lost 4 bases and 7 bases respectively, with 14 bases between them. The CDR3 extends over 14 amino acids. CDR3 bases: TGTGCCAGCAGCACCGCGACCCCGGGCGGGGAGCTGTTTTTT. As protein: CASSTATPGGELFF.

The rearrangement links TRBV15 to TRBJ2-1, with 12 bases that match TRBD2. The V gene end was trimmed by 1 base and the J gene end by 7 bases; junction bases not matched to a gene: 11. The CDR3 totals 18 residues. Per the germline V gene, CDR1 is LNHNV and CDR2 is YYDKDF (reference sequence). The CDR3 region is CATSRGTGASGRGNEQFF. CDR3 DNA sequence: TGTGCCACCAGCAGAGGAACAGGGGCTAGCGGGAGGGGAAATGAGCAGTTCTTC.

The J gene is TRBJ1-3, the V gene TRBV5-6; 10 bases are a match to TRBD1. The CDR3 runs 18 residues. V shed 4 bases and J 4 bases; nucleotides not matched to a gene: 14. Germline values: CDR1 SGHDT, CDR2 YYEEEE. CDR3 residues: CASSPTPRRDRGGNTIYF. For the CDR3, the DNA is TGTGCCAGCAGCCCCACCCCCCGCCGGGACAGGGGCGGAAACACCATATATTTT.

The V gene is TRBV7-2, the J gene TRBJ2-5; D is possibly TRBD1 (8 bases). The CDR3 is 16 residues long. Germline lookup yields CDR1 SGHTA and CDR2 FQGNSA. The V gene lost 5 bases and the J gene lost 4 bases, with 20 bases spanning the gap. CDR3 sequence reads: CASSPGQGGNIETQYF. The CDR3 DNA follows: TGTGCCAGCAGCCCAGGACAGGGAGGGAATATAGAGACCCAGTACTTC.

This clone was recorded once. This CDR3 is missing its conserved last phenylalanine or tryptophan, likely due to a read error. No DNA is shown, since the ends of the CDR3 on it are uncertain; the CDR3 is the one TCRdb lists. The V gene is TRBV20-1, the J gene TRBJ2-4; no check of the table's D call, TRBD1, against the DNA was made. The CDR3 comprises 9 residues, both ends counted. The germline V gene has CDR1 DFQATT and CDR2 SNEGSKA (reference sequence). CDR3 sequence reads: CSASKGQGY.

The CDR3 DNA sequence: TGTGCCAGCAGCCGCCGGGACACTTCCTACGAGCAGTACTTC. This sequence encodes CASSRRDTSYEQYF. The rearrangement joins TRBV27 to TRBJ2-7, with a possible D match to TRBD1 (6 bases). The germline V gene has CDR1 MNHEY and CDR2 SMNVEV (reference sequence). The CDR3 length is 14 residues. Between the trimmed V and J ends, which lost 6 bases and 1 base, there was a span of 13 bases.

The CDR3 sequence: CASSFTSGSNTGELFF. In DNA form, the CDR3 reads TGTGCCAGCAGCTTCACTAGCGGGAGTAACACCGGGGAGCTGTTTTTT. The chain joins TRBV11-2 to TRBJ2-2, with 11 nucleotides matching TRBD2. This CDR3 comprises 16 residues. Germline V gene sequence: CDR1 SGHAT, CDR2 FQNNGV. Trimming took 3 bases from V and 2 from J; bases not matched to a gene: 2.

V usage is TRBV11-2 and J usage is TRBJ1-1; no firm D call. The germline V gene has CDR1 SGHAT and CDR2 FQNNGV. V lost 0 bases, J lost 0 bases, and 11 bases lay in between. This CDR3 comprises 16 residues. The CDR3 DNA reads TGTGCCAGCAGCTTAGATTGGGCGGGATTGAACACTGAAGCTTTCTTT. The encoded protein is CASSLDWAGLNTEAFF.

The CDR3 DNA reads TGTGCCAGCAGGGCCACTAGCGGGAGACGCACAGATACGCAGTATTTT. Amino acid sequence: CASRATSGRRTDTQYF. V and J are TRBV6-4 and TRBJ2-3; 11 bases agree with TRBD2. The CDR3 covers 16 residues. V lost 6 bases, J lost 1 base, and 6 bases stayed unmatched. Germline V gene sequence: CDR1 MRHNA, CDR2 SNTAGT.

The gene calls are TRBV7-9 and TRBJ2-5; 8 bases align to TRBD2. Germline V gene lookup returns CDR1 SEHNR and CDR2 FQNEAQ (reference sequence). V lost 4 bases, J lost 1 base, and 11 bases stayed unmatched. The CDR3 has 17 residues. CDR3 region: CASSSPPSGPFQETQYF. DNA for the CDR3: TGTGCCAGCAGCTCCCCTCCTAGCGGGCCGTTCCAAGAGACCCAGTACTTC.

V usage is TRBV5-4 and J usage is TRBJ2-7; D possibly corresponds to TRBD1 (6 bases). The CDR3 consists of 14 residues. Trimming took 4 bases from V and 7 from J, leaving 18 bases between them. Germline V lookup: CDR1 SGHNT, CDR2 YYREEE (reference sequence). In DNA form, the CDR3 reads TGTGCCAGCAGCATACACAGGGAATCTGGAGAGCAGTACTTC. Translation: CASSIHRESGEQYF.

V usage is TRBV14 and J usage is TRBJ1-3; D may be TRBD1 (5 bases). Germline V gene lookup returns CDR1 SGHDN and CDR2 FVKESK. This CDR3 has 17 amino acids. The V gene lost 2 bases and the J gene lost 0 bases, with 14 bases spanning the gap. The CDR3, as DNA: TGTGCCAGCAGCCAATGGTCGGGGGTTAACTCTGGAAACACCATATATTTT. Translation gives CASSQWSGVNSGNTIYF.

This chain joins TRBV19 and TRBJ2-4; D not resolved. The V end lost 4 bases, the J end lost 1 base, and 8 bases lay between the germline ends. The CDR3 contains 14 residues. CDR1 LNHDA and CDR2 SQIVND come from the germline V gene (reference sequence). The CDR3 loop reads CASSKRLAKNIQYF. The CDR3 DNA is TGTGCCAGTAGTAAGCGCCTGGCCAAAAACATTCAGTACTTC.

The chain joins TRBV11-2 to TRBJ1-3; D not resolved. The CDR3 extends over 13 amino acids. CDR1 is SGHAT, CDR2 FQNNGV, per germline. V lost 3 bases and J lost 4, with 7 bases in between. Here the CDR3 DNA reads TGTGCCAGCAGCTTTGGACTAGGAAACACCATATATTTT. Its translation is CASSFGLGNTIYF.

The gene calls are TRBV10-3 and TRBJ1-2; no reliable D call. This CDR3 contains 15 residues. The V gene's germline CDR1 is ENHRY and CDR2 SYGVKD. V lost 6 bases and J 3 bases, leaving 17 bases between the germline ends. The CDR3 nucleotides are TGTGCCATCAGAGGCCGAAGGTGGGAGGACTATGGCTACACCTTC. Amino acids: CAIRGRRWEDYGYTF.

The rearrangement uses TRBV18 and TRBJ2-7, with D uncertain. Trimming removed 5 bases at V and 2 bases at J, with 7 bases between. CDR1 KGHSH and CDR2 LQKENI come from the germline V gene. This CDR3 comprises 12 residues. The CDR3 is CASSKDTYEQYF. The CDR3 bases are TGTGCCAGCTCAAAAGACACCTACGAGCAGTACTTC.